The 20 T cell receptor beta chains below all came from one sample that was sequenced in a study of cytomegalovirus exposure and HLA in healthy donors. The PCR used 60 Vbeta and 13 Jbeta primers. Produced via immunoSEQ multiplex PCR; TCRdb's table is partial and in-frame only. Altogether 95,000 to 150,000 clones are present, around three quarters being singletons, with the ten largest covering 6.3%. Sequencing was carried out using PBMCs. These receptors originate from a woman aged 35 to 49 in good health and CMV-seronegative.

As concerns this clone: Other DNA sequences in this specimen translate into the identical CDR3. The CDR3 region is CASSYGGGQETQYF. The CDR3 region has the DNA TGTGCCAGCAGCTACGGGGGTGGGCAAGAGACCCAGTACTTC. The rearrangement links TRBV11-2 to TRBJ2-5; D is perhaps TRBD2 (6 bases). The V gene lost 4 bases and the J gene lost 2 bases, with 11 bases spanning the gap. CDR3 length: 14 residues. Germline loops: CDR1 SGHAT, CDR2 FQNNGV.

This chain joins TRBV11-2 and TRBJ2-2; TRBD1 might be the D (6 bases). The V gene's germline CDR1 is SGHAT and CDR2 FQNNGV. V lost 5 bases, J lost 0 bases, and 13 bases lay in between. The CDR3 contains 16 residues. Here the CDR3 reads CASSPQTGANTGELFF. CDR3 sequence (DNA): TGTGCCAGCAGCCCCCAGACAGGAGCGAACACCGGGGAGCTGTTTTTT. Looking up the rest from reference TRBV11-2 and TRBJ2-2 gives the full variable domain: EAGVAQSPRYKIIEKRQSVAFWCNPISGHATLYWYQQILGQGPKLLIQFQNNGVVDDSQLPKDRFSAERLKGVDSTLKIQPAKLEDSAVYLCASSPQTGANTGELFFGEGSRLTVL.

This clone was seen only once. The J gene is TRBJ2-5, the V gene TRBV4-3; TRBD2 might be the D (6 bases). This CDR3 has 15 amino acids. Trimming stripped 1 base from V and 4 bases from J, with 13 bases between. Germline CDR1 reads LGHNA; CDR2 reads YSLEER. DNA of the CDR3: TGCGCCAGCAGCCAAGGGGGCCGGGGGTTAGAGACCCAGTACTTC. Its protein product is CASSQGGRGLETQYF.

This rearrangement joins TRBV10-3 to TRBJ2-2; D perhaps matches TRBD2 (6 bases). The CDR3 is made up of 14 amino acids. V was cut by 3 bases and J by 6 bases, with 11 bases left in between. Germline values: CDR1 ENHRY, CDR2 SYGVKD. CDR3 loop: CAISDSLAPGELFF. CDR3 coding DNA: TGTGCCATCAGTGACTCTCTAGCGCCCGGGGAGCTGTTTTTT.

The J gene is TRBJ1-2, the V gene TRBV10-2; D uncertain. CDR1 and CDR2 from the germline V gene are WSHSY and SAAADI. Trimming left V 7 bases short and J 8 bases short, with 17 bases between. The CDR3 is 13 residues long. The CDR3 loop reads CASISPDSHGYTF. The CDR3 DNA reads TGCGCCAGCATCAGCCCAGATAGCCACGGCTACACCTTC.

The chain couples TRBV7-9 to TRBJ2-1; D gene unclear. CDR3 length: 11 residues. The germline gives CDR1 SEHNR, CDR2 FQNEAQ (reference sequence). V lost 3 bases and J lost 14, with 11 bases in between. This CDR3 is CASSLNLSEFF. Here the CDR3 DNA reads TGTGCCAGCAGCTTGAATCTTAGTGAGTTCTTC. Full variable domain (missing parts from reference TRBV7-9 and TRBJ2-1): DTGVSQNPRHKITKRGQNVTFRCDPISEHNRLYWYRQTLGQGPEFLTYFQNEAQLEKSRLLSDRFSAERPKGSFSTLEIQRTEQGDSAMYLCASSLNLSEFFGPGTRLTVL.

With respect to this clone: One junction end does not reproduce the germline sequence, and a read error may be involved. The V and J genes are TRBV5-4 and TRBJ2-4, with 9 bases lining up with TRBD2. This CDR3 has 17 residues. Germline values: CDR1 SGHNT, CDR2 YYREEE (reference sequence). The CDR3 loop reads CASSLVGLAGSKNSQYF. CDR3 sequence (DNA): TGTGCCAGCAGCTTGGTAGGGCTAGCGGGATCCAAAAACAGTCAGTACTTC. The whole variable domain, remainder taken from reference TRBV5-4 and TRBJ2-4, is ETGVTQSPTHLIKTRGQQVTLRCSSQSGHNTVSWYQQALGQGPQFIFQYYREEENGRGNFPPRFSGLQFPNYSSELNVNALELDDSALYLCASSLVGLAGSKNSQYFGAGTRLSVL.

The V and J genes are TRBV28 and TRBJ2-6; weak D call: TRBD1 (5 bases). V lost 2 bases to trimming and J lost 7 bases, with 12 bases between them. Germline V CDR1 and CDR2: MDHEN, SYDVKM. CDR3 length: 15 amino acids. The CDR3 DNA reads TGTGCCAGCAGTTTAACAGGAAACTTAGCCAACGTCCTGACTTTC. Translation gives CASSLTGNLANVLTF.

A remark on this clone: A read error may produce the germline difference seen at one junction end. The chain links TRBV4-2 to TRBJ2-6; perhaps TRBD1 as D (7 bases). Germline CDR1 LGHNA, CDR2 YNFKEQ. The CDR3 is 18 residues long. CDR3 nucleotides: TGTGCCAGCAGCCAAGTGGAGGGGGCGAGTTCTGGGGCCAACGGCCTGACTTTC. Its translation: CASSQVEGASSGANGLTF.

A word on this clone: The junction departs from germline at one end; a sequencing error may be responsible. The V call is TRBV7-7, the J call TRBJ2-3, with TRBD2 identical over 9 bases. Germline CDR1 is SSHAT and CDR2 is FNYEAQ (reference sequence). This CDR3 is 15 amino acids long. CDR3 bases: TGTGCTAGCAGCATCGGACTAGCGAGCACAGATACGCAGTATTTT. It yields the protein CASSIGLASTDTQYF.

Worth noting for this clone: At one end, the junction sequence differs from germline, possibly due to a read error. The chain couples TRBV28 to TRBJ2-1; TRBD2 might be the D (6 bases). Germline values: CDR1 MDHEN, CDR2 SYDVKM. This CDR3 region has 16 residues. In DNA form, the CDR3 reads TGTGCCAGCAGTCCCTTGGGAACTAGCTCCCACAATGAGCAGTTCTTC. Translating gives CASSPLGTSSHNEQFF.

This clone was found a few times. This chain links TRBV9 with TRBJ2-5, with a possible D match to TRBD2 (6 bases). Germline V gene sequence: CDR1 SGDLS, CDR2 YYNGEE. The V end was cut by 3 bases, the J end by 5 bases, with 11 bases between. The CDR3 loop spans 13 amino acids. CDR3 bases: TGTGCCAGCAGCGAAACTAGCACGGAGACCCAGTACTTC. The encoded protein is CASSETSTETQYF.

For this clone: The germline gene is not matched at one end of the junction; a read error may be the cause. The rearrangement uses TRBV7-9 and TRBJ2-7, with D possibly being TRBD2 (5 bases). The CDR3 extends over 13 amino acids. Per the germline V gene, CDR1 is SEHNR and CDR2 is FQNEAQ (reference sequence). The CDR3 DNA reads as TGTTCCAGCAGCCAGGACTGGTCCTACGAGCAGTACTTC. Protein product: CSSSQDWSYEQYF.

V usage is TRBV9 and J usage is TRBJ2-2, with a weak D call TRBD1 (5 bases). V lost 4 bases to trimming and J lost 6 bases, with 16 bases between them. CDR3 size: 15 residues. CDR1 and CDR2 from the germline V gene are SGDLS and YYNGEE. CDR3 nucleotides: TGTGCCAGCAGCTCCCAATCTACAGGTTCCGGGGAGCTGTTTTTT. It translates to CASSSQSTGSGELFF.

The chain is built from TRBV20-1 and TRBJ2-5; tentatively, D is TRBD2 (5 bases). With 5 bases removed from V and 9 bases from J, the gap between germline ends came to 13 bases. Germline assignment: CDR1 DFQATT and CDR2 SNEGSKA (reference sequence). The CDR3 sequence is 11 residues long. This CDR3 is CSALDSASQYF. The CDR3 DNA is TGCAGTGCTCTGGACTCGGCGTCCCAGTACTTC.

This chain uses TRBV19 with TRBJ2-2, with D hard to call. The germline V and J ends were trimmed by 3 bases and 0 bases, with 11 bases remaining between them. CDR3 length: 16 amino acids. CDR1 is LNHDA and CDR2 is SQIVND in the germline V gene (reference sequence). The CDR3 DNA reads TGTGCCAGTAGTATCCTAGAGTCCGCGAACACCGGGGAGCTGTTTTTT. It encodes CASSILESANTGELFF.

This sequence joins TRBV2 and TRBJ1-1; maybe TRBD1 (6 bases). The V gene lost 11 bases and the J gene lost 3 bases, with 10 bases spanning the gap. In germline, CDR1 is SNHLY, CDR2 FYNNEI. The CDR3 is made up of 11 amino acids. CDR3 sequence: CAGGAYTEAFF. The CDR3 nucleotides read TGTGCCGGGGGGGCGTACACTGAAGCTTTCTTT.

This clone was found once. The genes are TRBV5-1 and TRBJ2-5; D is perhaps TRBD1 (6 bases). Trimming pared 2 bases from V and 5 bases from J, leaving 19 bases between. CDR1 SGHRS and CDR2 YFSETQ come from the germline V gene. The CDR3 spans 16 residues. The CDR3 loop reads CASSFHLGGEGETQYF. CDR3 sequence (DNA): TGCGCCAGCAGCTTCCACTTAGGGGGAGAAGGTGAGACCCAGTACTTC.

V and J are TRBV6-5 and TRBJ2-7; TRBD2 might be the D (5 bases). This CDR3 contains 14 residues. Germline V gene data show CDR1 as MNHEY and CDR2 as SVGAGI. V lost 0 bases and J 2 bases, leaving 8 bases between the germline ends. The DNA for the CDR3 is TGTGCCAGCAGTTACTCGGAGGCGACCTACGAGCAGTACTTC. Translation gives CASSYSEATYEQYF.

The chain is built from TRBV5-1 and TRBJ2-3; D gene unclear. The CDR3 contains 17 residues. The germline gives CDR1 SGHRS, CDR2 YFSETQ. V lost 3 bases and J lost 3, with 20 bases in between. In DNA form, the CDR3 reads TGCGCCAGCAGCTCACACCGGCGTGGGCTTAGTACAGATACGCAGTATTTT. Its translation is CASSSHRRGLSTDTQYF.